The source of this T cell receptor (beta chain) is a study of blood T cell repertoires in COVID-19. For the study at large: COVID-19 samples, acute and convalescent, were from the United States, Italy and Spain.

The authors' processing: Amplification of reference gene primers provided the estimated nucleated cell counts. Data came from immunoSEQ multiplex PCR; TCRdb stores just in-frame clones and leaves some out. V and J calls and clone size are copied from that table; D and trimming were computed from the DNA. The table includes 24,000 or so clones, approximately 88% detected once. The CDR3 contains 14 residues. V gave up 5 bases and J gave up 3 bases; unmatched junction bases: 5. Per the germline V gene, CDR1 is LNHDA and CDR2 is SQIVND (reference sequence). The sample comprised peripheral blood. This TCR was recovered from a man in his 70s in a cohort sampled during active COVID-19. V usage is TRBV19 and J usage is TRBJ2-3; 7 nucleotides agree with TRBD2. This CDR3 reads CASSYGGRTDTQYF. CDR3 nucleotides: TGTGCCAGTAGTTACGGCGGGAGAACAGATACGCAGTATTTT.